This entry lists 5 T cell receptor beta chains sequenced from one sample in a study of T cells in Graves' hyperthyroidism and ophthalmopathy. From RNA transcripts, TCR beta CDR3 regions were amplified. When the TCR CDR3 underwent first-round RT-PCR, the HTBI primer set was used. Using its own MiXCR run on the multiplex PCR reads, TCRdb lists one record per CDR3 protein. The sample contains 640,000 or so distinct CDR3 sequences, about 14% of which appear only once. The sample was blood. The receptors originated from a woman aged 18-29 years with Graves' ophthalmopathy.

Many counts were recorded for this clonotype. The chain employs TRBV27 and TRBJ1-2; 9 bases are shared with TRBD1. The CDR3 extends over 14 amino acids. Germline V CDR1 and CDR2: MNHEY, SMNVEV (reference sequence). Unmatched junction bases numbered 6, after V lost 2 bases and J lost 8 bases. The CDR3 DNA is TGTGCCAGCAGTTTAAGTAGGACAGGGGACGGCTACACCTTC. It translates to CASSLSRTGDGYTF.

The chain recombines TRBV5-5 with TRBJ1-5; D might be TRBD1 (5 bases). The germline CDR1 and CDR2 sequences are SGHKS and YYEKEE (reference sequence). CDR3 length: 14 amino acids. V was trimmed by 2 bases and J by 3 bases, leaving 9 bases between them. CDR3 in DNA: TGTGCCAGCAGCTTACAGGACCCCAATCAGCCCCAGCATTTT. As protein: CASSLQDPNQPQHF.

There are many counts of this clonotype. V gene TRBV28 combines with J gene TRBJ2-1; D gene ambiguous. CDR1 and CDR2 from the germline V gene are MDHEN and SYDVKM. The CDR3 sequence is 13 residues long. Between the trimmed V and J ends, which lost 2 bases and 5 bases, there was a span of 7 bases. In nucleotides, the CDR3 is TGTGCCAGCAGTTTAGGCTACCACAATGAGCAGTTCTTC. This sequence encodes CASSLGYHNEQFF.

This clonotype was counted at least ten times. The chain has TRBV11-3 and TRBJ2-1; tentative D call: TRBD2 (5 bases). CDR1 SGHNT and CDR2 YENEEA come from the germline V gene. This CDR3 contains 15 residues. Trimming took off 4 bases at V and 2 bases at J, with 12 bases between the two ends. The CDR3 reads CASSSAGNTYNEQFF. Written as DNA, the CDR3 is TGTGCCAGCAGCTCGGCCGGGAACACCTACAATGAGCAGTTCTTC. Based on the CDR3 plus reference TRBV11-3 and TRBJ2-1, the full variable domain is EAGVVQSPRYKIIEKKQPVAFWCNPISGHNTLYWYLQNLGQGPELLIRYENEEAVDDSQLPKDRFSAERLKGVDSTLKIQPAELGDSAVYLCASSSAGNTYNEQFFGPGTRLTVL.

This sequence joins TRBV6-5 and TRBJ1-1; TRBD1 agrees at 8 bases. V lost 0 bases and J lost 5; bases outside the gene matches: 5. CDR1 is MNHEY and CDR2 is SVGAGI in the germline V gene. The CDR3 length is 15 residues. For the CDR3, the DNA is TGTGCCAGCAGTTACTCGGACAGGGCGAGAACTGAAGCTTTCTTT. Translated, it gives CASSYSDRARTEAFF.